These 7 T cell receptor beta chains were sequenced from one sample in a study of blood T cell repertoires in COVID-19 (dated by TCRdb to about 2020). The library relied on the immunoSEQ multiplex PCR assay. What TCRdb holds here is the immuneACCESS table cut down to in-frame rearrangements. Part of the clones is not present; checked against another copy, under half of the missing clones reflect an unresolved V gene, and the others are unexplained. This sample lists 150,000 to 200,000 clones; more than 85% were detected once. The top ten hold about 0.98% of the sample. Sequenced input: peripheral blood. These receptors came from a man between 18 and 29 years old with acute or convalescent COVID-19.

The chain employs TRBV29-1 and TRBJ2-5; TRBD1 is a possible D gene (6 bases). The germline V gene encodes CDR1 SQVTM and CDR2 ANQGSEA. This CDR3 is built from 15 residues. Trimming stripped 4 bases from V and 5 bases from J, with 20 bases between. The CDR3 sequence: CSVGFWNREGETQYF. CDR3 DNA sequence: TGCAGCGTTGGGTTCTGGAACAGGGAAGGGGAGACCCAGTACTTC. Variable domain in full (rest from reference TRBV29-1 and TRBJ2-5): SAVISQKPSRDICQRGTSLTIQCQVDSQVTMMFWYRQQPGQSLTLIATANQGSEATYESGFVIDKFPISRPNLTFSTLTVSNMSPEDSSIYLCSVGFWNREGETQYFGPGTRLLVL.

V and J are TRBV5-4 and TRBJ2-2; 8 nucleotides match TRBD2. This CDR3 comprises 17 residues. Germline CDR1 and CDR2: SGHNT and YYREEE (reference sequence). Trimming removed 0 bases from V and 0 bases from J; junction bases left unmatched: 4. The CDR3 nucleotides are TGTGCCAGCAGCTTGGGAGCTAGCGGGTCGAACACCGGGGAGCTGTTTTTT. Amino acid sequence: CASSLGASGSNTGELFF. Based on the CDR3 plus reference TRBV5-4 and TRBJ2-2, the full variable domain is ETGVTQSPTHLIKTRGQQVTLRCSSQSGHNTVSWYQQALGQGPQFIFQYYREEENGRGNFPPRFSGLQFPNYSSELNVNALELDDSALYLCASSLGASGSNTGELFFGEGSRLTVL.

This chain joins TRBV2 and TRBJ1-1; 9 nucleotides align to TRBD1. The J segment lost 5 bases and the V segment lost 5 bases, leaving 9 bases of the junction unmatched. The CDR3 covers 15 residues. Germline CDR1 reads SNHLY; CDR2 reads FYNNEI. CDR3 nucleotide sequence: TGTGCCAGCAGTCTACAGGGGGCGCGCGTTACTGAAGCTTTCTTT. Its translation is CASSLQGARVTEAFF.

The rearrangement links TRBV28 to TRBJ1-1; 9 positions agree with TRBD1. The junction had 6 bases not matched to a gene; V was cut back by 3 bases and J by 4 bases. Germline CDR1 MDHEN, CDR2 SYDVKM. The CDR3 is made up of 15 amino acids. The CDR3 DNA is TGTGCCAGCAGTTTTAAACAGGGGGCAAGCACTGAAGCTTTCTTT. Translating it yields CASSFKQGASTEAFF.

The chain links TRBV9 to TRBJ2-5; a possible D gene is TRBD1 (5 bases). CDR3 length: 15 residues. V lost 6 bases and J lost 0, with 15 bases in between. The germline CDR1 and CDR2 sequences are SGDLS and YYNGEE. This CDR3 is CASNQGYTNQETQYF. The CDR3 DNA reads TGTGCCAGCAACCAGGGATATACAAACCAAGAGACCCAGTACTTC. The whole variable domain, remainder taken from reference TRBV9 and TRBJ2-5, is DSGVTQTPKHLITATGQRVTLRCSPRSGDLSVYWYQQSLDQGLQFLIQYYNGEERAKGNILERFSAQQFPDLHSELNLSSLELGDSALYFCASNQGYTNQETQYFGPGTRLLVL.

The chain uses TRBV7-3 and TRBJ2-5, with 10 bases identical to TRBD2. V lost 5 bases to trimming and J lost 0 bases; unmatched junction nucleotides: 3. Germline CDR1 SGHTA, CDR2 FQGTGA. The CDR3 is made up of 15 amino acids. The CDR3 sequence: CASSKSGGDQETQYF. The CDR3 DNA sequence: TGTGCCAGCAGCAAAAGCGGGGGGGACCAAGAGACCCAGTACTTC.

The chain links TRBV5-1 to TRBJ2-5; TRBD2 is a possible D gene (5 bases). In germline, CDR1 is SGHRS, CDR2 YFSETQ. Trimming stripped 4 bases from V and 6 bases from J, with 16 bases between. The length of the CDR3 is 14 residues. CDR3 sequence (DNA): TGCGCCAGCAGCCAGGTCGCCGGGGTAAAGACCCAGTACTTC. Translating it yields CASSQVAGVKTQYF.